This TCR beta chain was captured in a study of regulatory T cells in long-lasting Graves disease. Broader study findings: Persistent disease samples used TRBV28, TRBJ1-2 and TRBJ2-5 preferentially.

As for time point: persistent/refractory GD, antithyroid drugs over 5 years with positive TRAb. PBMCs were the source of the RNA used for TCR sequencing. This clonotype was counted a few times. Its antigen remains unknown. Relying on iRepertoire HTBI primers and Arm-PCR of CDR3 regions, the team built TCR beta libraries. TCRdb processed the multiplex PCR reads anew with MiXCR; each CDR3 protein has one entry. The data contain 400,000 to 500,000 distinct CDR3 sequences, 20% to 25% of them singletons. The V segment lost 3 bases and the J segment 6 bases; nucleotides outside the gene matches: 10. From germline, CDR1 is MGHRA and CDR2 YSYEKL. CDR3 length: 16 residues.

The starting material was peripheral blood mononuclear cells (PBMCs), obtained when the disease was refractory, from a patient treated with antithyroid drugs. The genes are TRBV4-1 and TRBJ2-4; 8 nucleotides align to TRBD1. The clonotype originates from a female donor with Graves disease. CDR3 residues: CASSQITGGLGNIQYF. DNA of the CDR3: TGCGCCAGCAGCCAGATTACAGGGGGATTAGGAAACATTCAGTACTTC.